These T cell receptor beta chains were read from a single sample in a study of control samples from healthy donors and cancer patients. The repertoire was sequenced with immunoSEQ multiplex PCR; TCRdb's copy has only in-frame clones and lacks some. The repertoire holds about 35,000 clones, with 93% as singletons. The specimen sequenced was PBMCs. The receptors were gathered from a man in his forties with colorectal cancer. Both conserved end residues are part of each CDR3. The D gene is left open where the match is weak.

J: TRBJ2-1
V: TRBV6-5
D: TRBD2
CDR3: CASSRLAGVNEQFF

J: TRBJ1-1
V: TRBV7-2
D: -
CDR3: CASSPREHMNTEAFF

J: TRBJ1-2
V: TRBV7-2
D: TRBD1
CDR3: CASSSGQGNYGYTF

J: TRBJ1-1
V: TRBV11-3
D: -
CDR3: CASSYREKNTEAFF

J: TRBJ2-5
V: TRBV5-4
D: TRBD1
CDR3: CASSPGQGYETQYF

J: TRBJ1-2
V: TRBV5-4
D: -
CDR3: CASSLDPGYLGYTF

J: TRBJ1-6
V: TRBV27
D: TRBD1
CDR3: CASSFRDRGSPLHF

J: TRBJ1-1
V: TRBV11-2
D: -
CDR3: CASSLGREQVAFF

J: TRBJ2-3
V: TRBV11-2
D: TRBD2
CDR3: CASSPIKTSGVLWDTQYF

J: TRBJ1-2
V: TRBV3-1/TRBV3-2
D: -
CDR3: CASSQSRTRGYGHTF